The 30 T cell receptor beta chains reported below all come from one sample, sequenced in a study of blood T cells in healthy people across ages. Combining a sample-barcoded 5' primer with a J-beta primer mix, a second PCR ran for roughly 6 to 11 cycles. MiXCR was run by TCRdb on the 5' RACE reads, yielding one entry per CDR3 protein. Of 1 million to 1.2 million distinct CDR3 sequences in the sample, more than 30% were seen once. The sample comprised blood. These receptors were obtained from a man younger than 30 in good health.

The CDR3 DNA reads TGCAGCGCTGCGACTAGCGGCTCCTACAATGAGCAGTTCTTC. Translating it yields CSAATSGSYNEQFF. V and J are TRBV29-1 and TRBJ2-1; 9 bases align to TRBD2. This CDR3 has 14 amino acids. Germline V gene data show CDR1 as SQVTM and CDR2 as ANQGSEA. With V trimmed by 7 bases and J by 0 bases, 4 bases remained unmatched.

The CDR3 DNA reads TGTGCCAGCAGTGCCCCGGACGTTAATTCACCCCTCCACTTT. Encoded protein: CASSAPDVNSPLHF. The chain employs TRBV25-1 and TRBJ1-6; D remains ambiguous. The V gene's germline CDR1 is MGHDK and CDR2 SYGVNS. The CDR3 is made up of 14 amino acids. Trimming took off 4 bases at V and 6 bases at J, with 10 bases between the two ends.

V is TRBV18 and J is TRBJ2-5; D might be TRBD1 (6 bases). The CDR3 contains 14 residues. CDR1 is KGHSH, CDR2 LQKENI, per germline. Trimming stripped 6 bases from V and 0 bases from J, with 11 bases between. In nucleotides, the CDR3 is TGTGCCAGCTCTCGCCGACAGGACCAAGAGACCCAGTACTTC. Protein sequence: CASSRRQDQETQYF.

This rearrangement joins TRBV10-3 to TRBJ1-2; no firm D call. This CDR3 is built from 15 residues. Germline CDR1 ENHRY, CDR2 SYGVKD. V lost 4 bases and J 0 bases, leaving 12 bases between the germline ends. CDR3 region: CAISGSGIANYGYTF. CDR3 bases: TGTGCCATCAGTGGATCGGGGATTGCTAACTATGGCTACACCTTC.

The J gene is TRBJ2-3, the V gene TRBV19, with unresolved D. Germline V CDR1 and CDR2: LNHDA, SQIVND (reference sequence). Trimming took off 7 bases at V and 6 bases at J, with 14 bases between the two ends. The CDR3 length is 13 residues. The CDR3 here is CASTLPNGDTQYF. CDR3 coding DNA: TGTGCCAGTACCCTCCCGAATGGGGATACGCAGTATTTT. Supplemented by reference TRBV19 and TRBJ2-3, the full variable domain reads DGGITQSPKYLFRKEGQNVTLSCEQNLNHDAMYWYRQDPGQGLRLIYYSQIVNDFQKGDIAEGYSVSREKKESFPLTVTSAQKNPTAFYLCASTLPNGDTQYFGPGTRLTVL.

As concerns this clonotype: Sequence at one end of the junction differs from germline and may be a read error. The genes are TRBV20-1 and TRBJ2-1, with D unresolved. The CDR3 is 8 amino acids. The germline gives CDR1 DFQATT, CDR2 SNEGSKA (reference sequence). CDR3 bases: TGCAGTGCCGGAAAGCAGGTCTTC. It yields the protein CSAGKQVF.

The rearrangement links TRBV6-6 to TRBJ2-1, with D maybe TRBD2 (6 bases). With 6 bases removed from V and 10 bases from J, the gap between germline ends came to 13 bases. Germline CDR1 MNHNY, CDR2 SVGAGI (reference sequence). The CDR3 extends over 12 amino acids. CDR3 in amino acids: CASSRDSWEQFF. CDR3 coding DNA: TGTGCCAGCAGCCGGGACTCGTGGGAGCAGTTCTTC.

This chain joins TRBV3-1 and TRBJ2-7; a possible D gene is TRBD2 (6 bases). This CDR3 spans 16 amino acids. Germline lookup yields CDR1 LGHDT and CDR2 YNNKEL (reference sequence). V lost 0 bases and J lost 4, with 16 bases in between. CDR3 DNA sequence: TGTGCCAGCAGCCAAGAGCAACGGGAGCCCATTTACGAGCAGTACTTC. Translating gives CASSQEQREPIYEQYF.

The genes are TRBV5-1 and TRBJ1-1; TRBD1 is a possible D gene (6 bases). The length of the CDR3 is 13 residues. The V end was cut by 4 bases, the J end by 4 bases, with 11 bases between. In germline, CDR1 is SGHRS, CDR2 YFSETQ. CDR3 in DNA: TGCGCCAGCAGCAGGGGGGGTTCCACTGAAGCTTTCTTT. This sequence encodes CASSRGGSTEAFF.

This chain uses TRBV13 with TRBJ2-1; 14 bases map to TRBD2. Germline CDR1 is PRHDT and CDR2 is FYEKMQ (reference sequence). Germline trimming cut 5 bases from V and 4 bases from J; bases unmatched to any gene: 7. This CDR3 region has 17 residues. In DNA, the CDR3 is TGTGCCAGCAGCGATCCGGGACTAGCGGGGGCTTACAATGAGCAGTTCTTC. Its protein is CASSDPGLAGAYNEQFF.

The chain couples TRBV4-1 to TRBJ1-2; possible D gene TRBD1, 5 bases. V shed 1 base and J shed 4 bases, with 13 bases lying between them. Germline CDR1 is MGHRA and CDR2 is YSYEKL. This CDR3 is 15 amino acids long. The CDR3 sequence: CASSQVRAGTYGYTF. CDR3 nucleotides: TGCGCCAGCAGCCAAGTGAGGGCCGGGACCTATGGCTACACCTTC.

A note on this clonotype: One end of the junction is discordant with germline, which a read error may explain. The chain combines TRBV20-1 with TRBJ2-3, with 9 bases fitting TRBD2. This CDR3 region has 13 residues. The germline CDR1 and CDR2 sequences are DFQATT and SNEGSKA (reference sequence). In nucleotides, the CDR3 is TGCAGTGCTGAACGCGGGGGGGCAGATTCGCAGTATTTT. Translation gives CSAERGGADSQYF.

This clonotype was seen more than once but under ten times. V and J are TRBV20-1 and TRBJ1-5; 7 bases fit TRBD1. With V trimmed by 6 bases and J by 0 bases, 5 bases remained unmatched. The length of the CDR3 is 14 residues. The V gene's germline CDR1 is DFQATT and CDR2 SNEGSKA (reference sequence). The CDR3 nucleotides read TGCAGTGCCATGACAGGGAATAGCAATCAGCCCCAGCATTTT. Residues: CSAMTGNSNQPQHF.

The chain has TRBV7-8 and TRBJ2-5, with 13 bases identical to TRBD2. V was clipped by 3 bases and J by 11 bases; unmatched bases: 12. CDR3 length equals 16 residues. CDR1 SGHVS and CDR2 FQNEAQ come from the germline V gene. In DNA form, the CDR3 reads TGTGCCAGCAGCTTTGGACTAGCGGGGGTTTTGGATGAGCAGTACTTC. Translation: CASSFGLAGVLDEQYF.

This clonotype was seen a handful of times. The rearrangement joins TRBV5-1 to TRBJ1-2; 9 bases line up with TRBD1. After removal of 5 bases from V and 2 bases from J, the junction contained 4 bases not matched to a gene. The length of the CDR3 is 14 residues. Germline V gives CDR1 SGHRS, CDR2 YFSETQ. CDR3 sequence reads: CASRQGAQNYGYTF. DNA of the CDR3: TGCGCCAGCAGACAGGGGGCGCAGAACTATGGCTACACCTTC. The full variable domain, its missing parts supplied by reference TRBV5-1 and TRBJ1-2, is KAGVTQTPRYLIKTRGQQVTLSCSPISGHRSVSWYQQTPGQGLQFLFEYFSETQRNKGNFPGRFSGRQFSNSRSEMNVSTLELGDSALYLCASRQGAQNYGYTFGSGTRLTVV.

This chain joins TRBV30 and TRBJ1-5; D remains ambiguous. Germline loops: CDR1 GTSNPN, CDR2 SVGIG (reference sequence). The V end was cut by 2 bases, the J end by 9 bases, with 11 bases between. The length of the CDR3 is 12 residues. The CDR3, as DNA: TGTGCCTGGAGTATCGGCCTGGGGCCCCAGCATTTT. Its translation is CAWSIGLGPQHF.

Note on this clonotype: A much more abundant neighbour one base away suggests this may be a read error. This rearrangement joins TRBV2 to TRBJ2-4, with TRBD1 as a possible D gene (5 bases). Matching the DNA end better, TRBJ2-5 makes the J call doubtful. There are 13 residues in the CDR3. Germline CDR1 is SNHLY and CDR2 is FYNNEI. In DNA form, the CDR3 reads TGTGCCAGCAGGGAAGACAGCCAAGAGACCCAGTACTTC. This sequence encodes CASREDSQETQYF.

This clonotype was found a few times. The V gene is TRBV12-3 or TRBV12-4, the J gene TRBJ1-6; TRBD1 is a possible D gene (6 bases). CDR3 length: 14 amino acids. The V and J ends lost 7 bases and 4 bases respectively, with 11 bases between them. This CDR3 reads CASNPTGYNSPLHF. The CDR3 bases are TGTGCCAGCAATCCCACAGGGTATAATTCACCCCTCCACTTT.

The sample holds one count of this clonotype. This chain joins TRBV5-5 and TRBJ2-1, with D tentatively TRBD1 (6 bases). The V end was cut by 0 bases, the J end by 1 base, with 14 bases between. CDR1 and CDR2 (germline): SGHKS, YYEKEE (reference sequence). This CDR3 is built from 17 residues. In DNA, the CDR3 is TGTGCCAGCAGCTTGGTTAGTGGGACACAATCCTACAATGAGCAGTTCTTC. Residues: CASSLVSGTQSYNEQFF.

In its sample, this clonotype was seen a few times. At one boundary the junction diverges from the germline segment, which might be a read error. This chain links TRBV6-5 with TRBJ1-2, with 8 bases matching TRBD1. Germline V gene sequence: CDR1 MNHEY, CDR2 SVGAGI. The CDR3 extends over 15 amino acids. The CDR3 coding sequence is TGTGCCAGCATTTACAATCCAGGGGGCAGCTATGGCTACACCTTC. The encoded protein is CASIYNPGGSYGYTF.

The rearrangement links TRBV7-2 to TRBJ2-1, with D perhaps TRBD2 (6 bases). The ends were cut back, 2 bases at V and 0 bases at J, with 11 bases in the middle. Germline V gives CDR1 SGHTA, CDR2 FQGNSA. The CDR3 contains 16 residues. CDR3 DNA sequence: TGTGCCAGCAGCTTAAACGGCGGGGCCTCCTACAATGAGCAGTTCTTC. Translated, it gives CASSLNGGASYNEQFF.

The chain recombines TRBV20-1 with TRBJ1-2; the match to TRBD1 covers 7 bases. The CDR3 totals 13 residues. Per germline, CDR1 DFQATT and CDR2 SNEGSKA (reference sequence). Germline trimming cut 5 bases from V and 3 bases from J; bases unmatched to any gene: 6. The CDR3 loop is CSAGPGGDYGYTF. For the CDR3, the DNA is TGCAGTGCTGGACCAGGGGGAGACTATGGCTACACCTTC.

CDR3 protein: CASSSVGGQHYGYTF. The CDR3 nucleotides read TGTGCCAGCAGCTCAGTCGGGGGACAACACTATGGCTACACCTTC. The V gene is TRBV7-2, the J gene TRBJ1-2; D is perhaps TRBD1 (6 bases). Trimming shortened V by 4 bases and J by 3 bases, and 15 bases separated the two germline ends. CDR1 SGHTA and CDR2 FQGNSA come from the germline V gene. This CDR3 region has 15 residues.

This clonotype was counted only a few times. CDR3 coding DNA: TGTGCCAGCAGCGGACACACCACCCGGGAATCTAACTATGGCTACACCTTC. Residues: CASSGHTTRESNYGYTF. This chain uses TRBV14 with TRBJ1-2; D is possibly TRBD1 (5 bases). The germline V gene has CDR1 SGHDN and CDR2 FVKESK. The CDR3 runs 17 residues. The ends were cut back, 5 bases at V and 0 bases at J, with 19 bases in the middle.

The V gene is TRBV11-2, the J gene TRBJ2-1; TRBD1 matches at 8 bases. CDR3 length equals 17 residues. V dropped 4 bases and J dropped 3; count of bases not matched to a gene: 11. Germline V gene sequence: CDR1 SGHAT, CDR2 FQNNGV. The CDR3 DNA follows: TGTGCCAGCAGCTCACGGACAGGGTCAGGGTACTACAATGAGCAGTTCTTC. Translation: CASSSRTGSGYYNEQFF.

V gene TRBV6-2 or TRBV6-3 combines with J gene TRBJ2-1, with no clear D. Trimming cost V 2 bases and J 2 bases, with 10 bases left between them. Per germline, CDR1 MNHEY and CDR2 SVGEGT. The CDR3 sequence is 15 residues long. Here the CDR3 DNA reads TGTGCCAGCAGTTACCTTAGGGTCCCCTACAATGAGCAGTTCTTC. Protein product: CASSYLRVPYNEQFF.

V gene TRBV20-1 combines with J gene TRBJ1-1; no reliable D call. CDR1 DFQATT and CDR2 SNEGSKA come from the germline V gene (reference sequence). Trimming shortened V by 3 bases and J by 7 bases, and 9 bases separated the two germline ends. The CDR3 extends over 11 amino acids. This CDR3 reads CSARGNLEAFF. The CDR3 DNA sequence: TGCAGTGCTAGGGGCAACCTTGAAGCTTTCTTT.

The chain links TRBV20-1 to TRBJ1-2, with 10 bases that match TRBD1. Trimming at V came to 6 bases and at J to 7 bases, leaving 8 bases not matched to a gene. This CDR3 comprises 13 residues. Germline CDR1 and CDR2: DFQATT and SNEGSKA (reference sequence). CDR3 residues: CSAPPGTGAGYTF. The CDR3 region has the DNA TGCAGTGCGCCTCCCGGGACAGGGGCTGGCTACACCTTC.

V usage is TRBV5-1 and J usage is TRBJ2-2; D possibly corresponds to TRBD2 (6 bases). CDR1 and CDR2 (germline): SGHRS, YFSETQ. Trimming left V 6 bases short and J 1 base short, with 7 bases between. This CDR3 comprises 13 residues. For the CDR3, the DNA is TGCGCCAGCAACGGGGGGAACACCGGGGAGCTGTTTTTT. Translating it yields CASNGGNTGELFF.

This clonotype was seen repeatedly, ten times or more. The rearrangement joins TRBV7-2 to TRBJ2-3; maybe TRBD1 (6 bases). The CDR3 is 15 residues long. Trimming stripped 6 bases from V and 2 bases from J, with 15 bases between. Germline lookup yields CDR1 SGHTA and CDR2 FQGNSA. The CDR3 reads CASSPQGPSTDTQYF. DNA for the CDR3: TGTGCCAGCAGTCCACAGGGCCCATCCACAGATACGCAGTATTTT.